This TCR beta chain was identified during a study of cytomegalovirus exposure and HLA in healthy donors. General study results and limits: Later examination showed HLA-associated TCR beta chains had greater clonal expansion than equally common others. With later analysis, a missense DCLRE1C variant became linked to TCR beta V- and J-gene trimming.

Regarding this clone: The antigen remains undetermined.

A multiplex PCR was run with 60 Vbeta primers and 13 Jbeta primers. Some clones are missing from TCRdb's copy, which holds only in-frame ones; the method was immunoSEQ multiplex PCR. The sample has approximately 110,000 clones; the top ten hold 2.2%. The CDR3 is made up of 15 amino acids. Germline CDR1 is SGHDT and CDR2 is YYEEEE. Trimming pared 0 bases from V and 1 base from J, leaving 10 bases between. This receptor was identified in a man aged 35-49 years in good health and CMV-seronegative. The V gene is TRBV5-6, the J gene TRBJ2-5; D may be TRBD2 (6 bases). The source material was PBMCs. The CDR3 region is CASSLDGGIQETQYF. DNA for the CDR3: TGTGCCAGCAGCTTGGACGGCGGGATCCAAGAGACCCAGTACTTC.